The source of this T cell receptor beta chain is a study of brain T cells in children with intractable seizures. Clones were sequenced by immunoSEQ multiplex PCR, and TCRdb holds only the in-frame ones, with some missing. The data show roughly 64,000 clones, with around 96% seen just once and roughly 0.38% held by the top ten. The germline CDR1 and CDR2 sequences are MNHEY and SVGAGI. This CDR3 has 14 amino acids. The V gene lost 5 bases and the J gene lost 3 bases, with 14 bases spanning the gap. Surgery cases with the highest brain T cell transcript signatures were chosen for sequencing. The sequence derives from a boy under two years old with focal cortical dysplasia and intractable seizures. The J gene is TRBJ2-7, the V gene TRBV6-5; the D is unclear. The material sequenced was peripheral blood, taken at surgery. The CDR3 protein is CASSRQVTVYEQYF. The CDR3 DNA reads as TGTGCCAGCAGTAGGCAGGTAACTGTCTACGAGCAGTACTTC.